This T cell receptor beta chain was documented in a study of blood T cell repertoires in COVID-19. Authors' data handling: Amplification of reference gene primers was used by the study to estimate nucleated cell counts. Profiling relied on immunoSEQ multiplex PCR, and the TCRdb table lists in-frame clones only, not all of them. The DNA gave D and trimming, while V, J and clone size come from that table. In the table there are tens of thousands of clones, 70% to 90% of which are singletons. V lost 6 bases, J lost 7 bases, and 3 bases stayed unmatched. The germline CDR1 and CDR2 sequences are SGHTA and FQGTGA. This CDR3 spans 13 amino acids. This clone has just a few counts.

The chain combines TRBV7-3 with TRBJ2-6; 7 bases agree with TRBD1. This TCR came from a human donor in a cohort sampled during active COVID-19. Sequencing was carried out using peripheral blood. This CDR3 is CASRRQGANVLTF. The CDR3 region has the DNA TGTGCCAGCAGACGACAGGGAGCCAACGTCCTGACTTTC.